These 9 T cell receptor beta chains were sequenced from one sample in a study of response to subunit inactivated influenza vaccine. Via MiXCR, TCRdb re-called the RT-PCR reads, giving one row per CDR3 protein. The data contain over 650,000 distinct CDR3 sequences, less than 20% of them seen just once; the ten biggest clones take up roughly a tenth. The material was PBMCs from blood, obtained more than 4 days after vaccination. Receptors were obtained from a man in his fifties who received an inactivated influenza vaccine.

This clonotype was seen only a few times. CDR3 nucleotide sequence: TGCAGTGCTAGAGTCGGCGGGGGGTCTAATTCACCCCTCCACTTT. Protein product: CSARVGGGSNSPLHF. The rearrangement joins TRBV20-1 to TRBJ1-6; D is possibly TRBD1 (5 bases). This CDR3 comprises 15 residues. V lost 1 base to trimming and J lost 6 bases, with 13 bases between them. The V gene's germline CDR1 is DFQATT and CDR2 SNEGSKA (reference sequence).

J is TRBJ2-1 and V is TRBV15; 8 positions agree with TRBD1. The trim removed 1 base at V and 7 bases at J, leaving 18 bases unmatched. Germline CDR1 LNHNV, CDR2 YYDKDF (reference sequence). The CDR3 covers 19 residues. The CDR3, as DNA: TGTGCCACCAGCAGAGCGGGGCAGGGGGCGCTTCGACTAGGGAATGAGCAGTTCTTC. This codes for CATSRAGQGALRLGNEQFF.

The chain links TRBV7-2 to TRBJ2-7, with a tentative D call TRBD1 (6 bases). The length of the CDR3 is 12 residues. Germline CDR1 SGHTA, CDR2 FQGNSA. V lost 4 bases to trimming and J lost 5 bases, with 9 bases between them. This CDR3 reads CASSSNRDEQYF. CDR3 in DNA: TGTGCCAGCAGCTCCAACAGGGACGAGCAGTACTTC.

This clonotype was counted ten times or more. The chain links TRBV20-1 to TRBJ2-7; 7 bases fit TRBD1. The V segment lost 3 bases and the J segment 3 bases; nucleotides outside the gene matches: 8. Germline assignment: CDR1 DFQATT and CDR2 SNEGSKA (reference sequence). The CDR3 totals 14 residues. CDR3 loop: CSARGDSEFYEQYF. DNA of the CDR3: TGCAGTGCTAGGGGGGACAGTGAGTTCTACGAGCAGTACTTC.

This clonotype has a count of ten or more. The CDR3 reads CSVLPAGGYQETQYF. Here the CDR3 DNA reads TGCAGCGTCCTCCCTGCTGGAGGGTATCAAGAGACCCAGTACTTC. The chain is built from TRBV29-1 and TRBJ2-5, with a possible D match to TRBD2 (6 bases). The germline V and J ends were trimmed by 6 bases and 2 bases, with 19 bases remaining between them. This CDR3 has 15 residues. The V gene's germline CDR1 is SQVTM and CDR2 ANQGSEA.

Many counts were recorded for this clonotype. The junction and the germline gene differ at one end; a read error may be behind it. The chain recombines TRBV20-1 with TRBJ1-4, with D possibly matching TRBD1 (6 bases). Germline V gene data show CDR1 as DFQATT and CDR2 as SNEGSKA (reference sequence). The CDR3 covers 11 residues. The CDR3 nucleotides are TGCAGTGCTAGAGATACTGGAGGGGGGATTTTT. This gives the protein CSARDTGGGIF.

Many counts were recorded for this clonotype. V is TRBV10-3 and J is TRBJ2-1; D is uncertain. Germline V CDR1 and CDR2: ENHRY, SYGVKD. With 4 bases removed from V and 5 bases from J, the gap between germline ends came to 3 bases. This CDR3 comprises 11 residues. The CDR3 sequence: CAISGNNEQFF. The CDR3 DNA reads as TGTGCCATCAGTGGGAACAATGAGCAGTTCTTC.

V is TRBV19 and J is TRBJ1-1; weak D call: TRBD1 (6 bases). This CDR3 contains 15 residues. Trimming pared 7 bases from V and 2 bases from J, leaving 17 bases between. In germline, CDR1 is LNHDA, CDR2 SQIVND (reference sequence). CDR3 in amino acids: CASTFQGSQNTEAFF. The CDR3 region has the DNA TGTGCCAGTACCTTTCAGGGGTCACAAAACACTGAAGCTTTCTTT.

This clonotype has at least ten counts. The gene calls are TRBV7-2 and TRBJ2-7, with D uncertain. V was shortened by 4 bases and J by 3 bases, with 16 bases between the two germline ends. Germline V gene lookup returns CDR1 SGHTA and CDR2 FQGNSA. The CDR3 loop spans 15 amino acids. The CDR3 loop is CASSSRQGPDYEQYF. CDR3 bases: TGTGCCAGCAGCTCTCGACAAGGCCCCGACTACGAGCAGTACTTC.